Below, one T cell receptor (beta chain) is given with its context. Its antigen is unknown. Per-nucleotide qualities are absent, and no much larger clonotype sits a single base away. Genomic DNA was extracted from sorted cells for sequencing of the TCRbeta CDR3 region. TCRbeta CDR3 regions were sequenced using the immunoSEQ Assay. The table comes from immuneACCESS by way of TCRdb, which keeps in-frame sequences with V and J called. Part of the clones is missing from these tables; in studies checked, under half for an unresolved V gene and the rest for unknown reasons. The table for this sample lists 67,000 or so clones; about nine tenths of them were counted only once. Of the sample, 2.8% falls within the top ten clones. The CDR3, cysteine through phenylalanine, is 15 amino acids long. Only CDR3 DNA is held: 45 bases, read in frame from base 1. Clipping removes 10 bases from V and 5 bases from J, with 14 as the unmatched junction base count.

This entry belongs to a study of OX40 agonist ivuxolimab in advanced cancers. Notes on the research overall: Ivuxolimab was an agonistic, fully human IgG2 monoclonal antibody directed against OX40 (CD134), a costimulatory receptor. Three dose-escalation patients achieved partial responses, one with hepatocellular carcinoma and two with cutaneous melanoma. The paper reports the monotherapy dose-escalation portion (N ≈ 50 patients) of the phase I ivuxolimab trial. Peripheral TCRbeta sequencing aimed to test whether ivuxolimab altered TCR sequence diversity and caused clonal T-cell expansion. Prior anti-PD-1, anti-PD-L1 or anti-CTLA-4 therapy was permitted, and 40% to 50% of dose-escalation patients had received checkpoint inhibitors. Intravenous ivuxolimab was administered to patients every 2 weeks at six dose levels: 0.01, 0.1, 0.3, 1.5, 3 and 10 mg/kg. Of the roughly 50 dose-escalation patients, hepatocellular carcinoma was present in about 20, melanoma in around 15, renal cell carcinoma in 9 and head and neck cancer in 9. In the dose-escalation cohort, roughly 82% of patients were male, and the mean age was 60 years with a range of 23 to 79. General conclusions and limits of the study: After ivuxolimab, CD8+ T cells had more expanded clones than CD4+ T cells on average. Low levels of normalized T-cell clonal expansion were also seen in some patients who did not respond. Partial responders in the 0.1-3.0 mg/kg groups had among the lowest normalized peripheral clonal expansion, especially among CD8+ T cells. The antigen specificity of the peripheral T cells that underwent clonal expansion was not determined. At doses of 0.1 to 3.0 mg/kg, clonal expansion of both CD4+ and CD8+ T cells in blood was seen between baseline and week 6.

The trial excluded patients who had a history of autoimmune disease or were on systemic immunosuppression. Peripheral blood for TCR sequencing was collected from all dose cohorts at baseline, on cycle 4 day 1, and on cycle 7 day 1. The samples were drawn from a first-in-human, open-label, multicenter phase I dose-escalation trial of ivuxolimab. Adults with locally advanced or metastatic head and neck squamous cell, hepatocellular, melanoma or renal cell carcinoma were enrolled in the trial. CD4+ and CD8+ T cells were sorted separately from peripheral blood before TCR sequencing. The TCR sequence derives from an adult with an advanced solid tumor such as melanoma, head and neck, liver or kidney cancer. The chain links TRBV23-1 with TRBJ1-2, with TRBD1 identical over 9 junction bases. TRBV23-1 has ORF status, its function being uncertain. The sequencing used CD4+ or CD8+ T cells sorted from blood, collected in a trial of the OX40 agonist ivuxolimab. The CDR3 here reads CATKRGGQGRYGYTF. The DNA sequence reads TGCGCCACCAAGAGGGGGGGACAGGGAAGGTATGGCTACACCTTC.